This is a list of T cell receptor beta chains from one sample in a study of T cell repertoires in cytomegalovirus infection. MiXCR, run by TCRdb on the reads, gives a single entry per CDR3 protein. Of some 900,000 distinct CDR3 sequences detected, around a third appear once; the ten largest clones hold around an eighth. Their target antigens are unknown. Sample: cultured CD8+ T cells from PBMCs, taken from culture after CMV antigen stimulation. Receptors originate from a human donor in good health (CMV status not recorded). Some clones in this sample may be carry-over from other donors' samples. The CDR3 runs from the conserved cysteine through the conserved F or W. The order of the fields is J gene, V gene, clone size, D gene, CDR3 DNA, CDR3 protein. A D gene is named only where the DNA matches it firmly. Only some rows state a clone size, as once, few, many or a class for expanded clones.

J: TRBJ1-2
V: TRBV19
size: .
D: .
DNA: TGTGCCAGTAGTAAGGGATATGGCTACACCTTC
CDR3: CASSKGYGYTF

J: TRBJ2-3
V: TRBV28
size: once
D: .
DNA: TGTGCCAGCACTTGGGGCGGATCCACAGATACGCAGTATTTT
CDR3: CASTWGGSTDTQYF

J: TRBJ1-2
V: TRBV6-5
size: few
D: .
DNA: TGTGCCAGCAGGTTCGACGTGGGTTACTATGGCTACACCTTC
CDR3: CASRFDVGYYGYTF

J: TRBJ2-2
V: TRBV19
size: .
D: .
DNA: TGTGCCAGCAAGCTTTTCCATGAGCCCGGGGAGCTGTTTTTT
CDR3: CASKLFHEPGELFF

J: TRBJ1-2
V: TRBV7-9
size: .
D: .
DNA: TGTGCCAGCAGCTTAGGGGGTCGGACACCTGATCTTAACTATGGCTACACCTTC
CDR3: CASSLGGRTPDLNYGYTF

J: TRBJ1-2
V: TRBV3-1
size: few
D: TRBD1
DNA: TGTGCCAGCAGCCCCGGGACAGGCACCTTCTATGGCTACACCTTC
CDR3: CASSPGTGTFYGYTF

J: TRBJ2-1
V: TRBV7-4
size: .
D: .
DNA: TGTGCCAGCAGAAACACGTGGGCAGGGGATACCCTTTTAAATGAGCAGTTCTTC
CDR3: CASRNTWAGDTLLNEQFF

J: TRBJ2-2
V: TRBV12-3/TRBV12-4
size: many
D: .
DNA: TGTGCCAGCAGTTTTTTAGGCACCGGGGAGCTGTTTTTT
CDR3: CASSFLGTGELFF

J: TRBJ1-6
V: TRBV10-3
size: .
D: .
DNA: TGTGCCATCAGTGCTCCGACAGGCCCACCCCTCCACTTT
CDR3: CAISAPTGPPLHF

J: TRBJ2-1
V: TRBV7-8
size: many
D: TRBD2
DNA: TGTGCCAGCAGCTTAACGGGGGGGGTATTTAATGAGCAGTTCTTC
CDR3: CASSLTGGVFNEQFF

J: TRBJ2-5
V: TRBV28
size: .
D: .
DNA: TGTGCCAGCAGTCTGGGGATGTACCAAGAGACCCAGTACTTC
CDR3: CASSLGMYQETQYF

J: TRBJ1-6
V: TRBV15
size: few
D: .
DNA: TGTGCCACCAGCACAGCCTGGACGGCCGATTCACCCCTCCACTTT
CDR3: CATSTAWTADSPLHF

J: TRBJ2-2
V: TRBV12-3/TRBV12-4
size: few
D: TRBD1
DNA: TGTGCCAGCAGTTCGACAGGGGGTGGCACCGGGGAGCTGTTTTTT
CDR3: CASSSTGGGTGELFF

J: TRBJ1-4
V: TRBV7-2
size: many
D: TRBD1
DNA: TGTGCCAGCAGCCCACAAGGCCGACAGGGTGGTGAAAAACTGTTTTTT
CDR3: CASSPQGRQGGEKLFF

J: TRBJ2-1
V: TRBV28
size: few
D: .
DNA: TGTGCCAGCAGTTTATGGATTGCCAGGGCCCCGGAGGAATCCTACAATGAGCAGTTCTTC
CDR3: CASSLWIARAPEESYNEQFF

J: TRBJ2-7
V: TRBV19
size: few
D: .
DNA: TGTGCCAGTACCGCCGGGGCAGTGTACGAGCAGTACTTC
CDR3: CASTAGAVYEQYF

J: TRBJ2-7
V: TRBV7-8
size: many
D: .
DNA: TGTGCCAGCAGCCGCCAGGGGCACGACGAGCAGTACTTC
CDR3: CASSRQGHDEQYF

J: TRBJ2-7
V: TRBV6-2/TRBV6-3
size: few
D: .
DNA: TGTGCCAGCAGTACATACATCGATTCGTTGGGAGAGCAGTACTTC
CDR3: CASSTYIDSLGEQYF

J: TRBJ2-3
V: TRBV20-1
size: .
D: TRBD1
DNA: TGCAGTGCTAGAGATTTAAGGGGACAGTTCACAGATACGCAGTATTTT
CDR3: CSARDLRGQFTDTQYF

J: TRBJ2-1
V: TRBV7-6
size: few
D: TRBD2
DNA: TGTGCCAGCAGCTTAACCGGACTAGCCGATTTCTACAATGAGCAGTTCTTC
CDR3: CASSLTGLADFYNEQFF

J: TRBJ2-3
V: TRBV27
size: few
D: .
DNA: TGTGCCAGCCGGCGGAGAGATACGCAGTATTTT
CDR3: CASRRRDTQYF

J: TRBJ1-1
V: TRBV5-1
size: .
D: .
DNA: TGCGCCAGCAGCTTGGCCGGCCCCAATGAGTACACTGAAGCTTTCTTT
CDR3: CASSLAGPNEYTEAFF

J: TRBJ2-5
V: TRBV6-2/TRBV6-3
size: many
D: .
DNA: TGTGCCAGCACCGTTTCGACTAGAGGGAAAGAGACCCAGTACTTC
CDR3: CASTVSTRGKETQYF

J: TRBJ1-2
V: TRBV7-3
size: few
D: TRBD1
DNA: TGTGCCAGCAGCAAACGGGACAGGGACGGCTATGGCTACACCTTC
CDR3: CASSKRDRDGYGYTF

J: TRBJ1-1
V: TRBV19
size: many
D: .
DNA: TGTGCCAGTAGTCCTTTTCCGGGGGAGAGGATGAACACTGAAGCTTTCTTT
CDR3: CASSPFPGERMNTEAFF

J: TRBJ1-6
V: TRBV6-4
size: .
D: .
DNA: TGTGCCAGCAGTGACTCGGGGGTGCCTTCACCCCTCCACTTT
CDR3: CASSDSGVPSPLHF

J: TRBJ2-3
V: TRBV7-8
size: many
D: TRBD1
DNA: TGTGCCAGCAGCTTAGCGAGGACAGGGAATAACGCGGGTGACACAGATACGCAGTATTTT
CDR3: CASSLARTGNNAGDTDTQYF

J: TRBJ2-1
V: TRBV28
size: few
D: TRBD2
DNA: TGTGCCAGCAGTTCCATCCCACCTACTCTAACTAGCGGGGGGACTTACAATGAGCAGTTCTTC
CDR3: CASSSIPPTLTSGGTYNEQFF

J: TRBJ2-5
V: TRBV20-1
size: once
D: .
DNA: TGCAGTGCTAGTCGGGGGTTGGCAGGCTCGGGGACCCAGTACTTC
CDR3: CSASRGLAGSGTQYF

J: TRBJ2-7
V: TRBV6-1
size: few
D: TRBD2
DNA: TGTGCCAGCAGGGAGGGACTAGCGTCGGCCTACGAGCAGTACTTC
CDR3: CASREGLASAYEQYF

J: TRBJ2-1
V: TRBV12-3/TRBV12-4
size: .
D: .
DNA: TGTGCCAGCACCGACGGACTACTCAATGAGCAGTTCTTC
CDR3: CASTDGLLNEQFF

J: TRBJ1-2
V: TRBV12-3/TRBV12-4
size: many
D: .
DNA: TGTGCCAGCAGTTTTCTCCTGGTCGCGCCACCAAATTATGGCTACACCTTC
CDR3: CASSFLLVAPPNYGYTF

J: TRBJ1-3
V: TRBV15
size: .
D: TRBD1
DNA: TGTGCCACCAGCAGGGGCGGGACAGGTGGAAACACCATATATTTT
CDR3: CATSRGGTGGNTIYF

J: TRBJ2-1
V: TRBV20-1
size: few
D: TRBD2
DNA: TGCAGTGCTAGCGCCGTAAGCGGGGCCGTAGGTGAGCAGTTCTTC
CDR3: CSASAVSGAVGEQFF

J: TRBJ1-1
V: TRBV4-3
size: few
D: .
DNA: TGCGCCAGCAGCCTCTCGGGGTACACTGAAGCTTTCTTT
CDR3: CASSLSGYTEAFF

J: TRBJ1-2
V: TRBV6-6
size: .
D: .
DNA: TGTGCCAGCAGTTACACCGACAGTAACTATGGCTACACCTTC
CDR3: CASSYTDSNYGYTF

J: TRBJ2-3
V: TRBV7-9
size: .
D: .
DNA: TGTGCCAGCAGCTTAACCTTGACCGACACAGATACGCAGTATTTT
CDR3: CASSLTLTDTDTQYF

J: TRBJ1-5
V: TRBV6-5
size: once
D: TRBD1
DNA: TGTGCCAGCAGCCGCAGGGGGCACCAGCCCCAGCATTTT
CDR3: CASSRRGHQPQHF

J: TRBJ2-1
V: TRBV4-1
size: .
D: .
DNA: TGCGCCAGCAGCCACTTGGGGGGTGAGCAGTTCTTC
CDR3: CASSHLGGEQFF

J: TRBJ1-3
V: TRBV18
size: .
D: .
DNA: TGTGCCACCAACGACCCGAAGAACACCATATATTTT
CDR3: CATNDPKNTIYF

J: TRBJ2-5
V: TRBV14
size: few
D: TRBD2
DNA: TGTGCCAGCAGCCAGCCCAGCGGGGGGTCCGGAGAGACCCAGTACTTC
CDR3: CASSQPSGGSGETQYF

J: TRBJ2-5
V: TRBV19
size: .
D: .
DNA: TGTGCCAGTAGCTGGGTAACATTAGAGACCCAGTACTTC
CDR3: CASSWVTLETQYF

J: TRBJ1-3
V: TRBV12-3/TRBV12-4
size: few
D: TRBD1
DNA: TGTGCCAGCAGCCGCGGACAGGGGAGAAAAACCATATATTTT
CDR3: CASSRGQGRKTIYF

J: TRBJ2-3
V: TRBV7-6
size: once
D: .
DNA: TGTGCCAGCAGCACGACCGAAGTAAGCACAGATACGCAGTATTTT
CDR3: CASSTTEVSTDTQYF

J: TRBJ2-1
V: TRBV10-2
size: .
D: .
DNA: TGCGCCAGCGGCGACAGGGAGCAGTTCTTC
CDR3: CASGDREQFF

J: TRBJ1-1
V: TRBV19
size: .
D: .
DNA: TGTGCCAGTAGTATTAGCTTCTACCTAATGAACACTGAAGCTTTCTTT
CDR3: CASSISFYLMNTEAFF

J: TRBJ2-7
V: TRBV4-1
size: few
D: .
DNA: TGCGCCAGCAGTCCGGCCGTCGTGCCCTACGAGCAGTACTTC
CDR3: CASSPAVVPYEQYF

J: TRBJ1-1
V: TRBV7-9
size: .
D: .
DNA: TGTGCCAGCAGAACGGGAGGGTCGAACACTGAAGCTTTCTTT
CDR3: CASRTGGSNTEAFF

J: TRBJ1-3
V: TRBV6-5
size: .
D: TRBD1
DNA: TGTGCCAGCAGTTACAAGGGACAGGGGGGCACCATATATTTT
CDR3: CASSYKGQGGTIYF

J: TRBJ2-1
V: TRBV11-2
size: .
D: .
DNA: TGTGCCAGCAGCTTATGGGGGAACTACAATGAGCAGTTCTTC
CDR3: CASSLWGNYNEQFF

J: TRBJ2-1
V: TRBV6-6
size: .
D: TRBD1
DNA: TGTGCCAGCAGTTACTCTTCCGGGACAGAGGACAATGAGCAGTTCTTC
CDR3: CASSYSSGTEDNEQFF

J: TRBJ2-3
V: TRBV27
size: .
D: TRBD2
DNA: TGTGCCAGCAGTTTAACAGCGGGGGATTACACAGATACGCAGTATTTT
CDR3: CASSLTAGDYTDTQYF